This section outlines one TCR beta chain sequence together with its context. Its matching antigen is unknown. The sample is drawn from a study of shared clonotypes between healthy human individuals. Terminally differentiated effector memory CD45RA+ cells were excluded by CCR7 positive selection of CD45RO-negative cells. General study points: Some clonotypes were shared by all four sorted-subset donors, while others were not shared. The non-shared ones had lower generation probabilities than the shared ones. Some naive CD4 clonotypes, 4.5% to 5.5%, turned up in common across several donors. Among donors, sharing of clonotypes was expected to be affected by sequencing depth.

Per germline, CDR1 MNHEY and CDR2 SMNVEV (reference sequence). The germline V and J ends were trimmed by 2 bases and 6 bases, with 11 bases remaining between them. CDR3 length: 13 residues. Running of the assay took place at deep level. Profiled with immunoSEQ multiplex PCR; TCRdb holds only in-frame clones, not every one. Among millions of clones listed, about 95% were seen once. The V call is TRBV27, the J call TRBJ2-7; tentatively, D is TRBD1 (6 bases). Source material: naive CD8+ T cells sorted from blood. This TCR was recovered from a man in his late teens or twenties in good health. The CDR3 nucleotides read TGTGCCAGCAGTTTAGGACAGCTCCGCGAGCAGTACTTC. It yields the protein CASSLGQLREQYF.